The source of this TCR beta chain is a study of HIV-infected children after antiretroviral therapy interruption (dated by TCRdb to between 2018 and 2021). Notes on the research overall: Eight children were included: four on planned treatment interruption and four on continuous treatment, all with CD4+ count above 500 and viral load below 50 copies/ml. Most participating children had recorded exposure to EBV and CMV. Continuous-treatment samples were analyzed from corresponding weeks 0, 48 and 150. The interruption group had a median age of about 9.9 years, compared with around 8 years in the continuous treatment group. Alongside measurements of thymic output, the study compared TCR repertoires of children on planned treatment interruption with TCR repertoires of children on continuous antiretroviral treatment. Interruption-arm samples came from week 0, week 12, end of interruption (week 24 or 48), and about 3 years after study end.

This clonotype is assessed as medium-sized (0.01 to 0.1%). Which antigen it targets is not known. Per-base qualities were not stored, and no clone one base away is much larger. In light of the paper, this sample's treatment or condition label describes: PENTA 11 planned treatment interruption arm or continuous ART arm. Participants were children from the United Kingdom aged 2 to 15 years who had received at least three-drug ART for at least 24 weeks. Cryopreserved PBMCs with at least 5 million viable cells were required; a handful of candidate patients were excluded for low viable PBMC yield. Naive CD4+ CD45RA+ CD45RO- T cells were FACS-sorted from thawed PBMCs on a FACSAria III cell sorter. The sorted cells were fixed, and RNA was then extracted with the RNeasy FFPE kit and afterward with the RNeasy Micro kit. The paper as a whole reports these results and caveats: An increase in the naive CD4+ Gini coefficient was observed by the end of treatment interruption, suggesting clonal expansion, and a return to baseline was observed by 3 years. Sorted CD45RA+ naive cells might include minor non-naive CD45RA+ populations such as EMRA or stem memory cells. The small number of patients is a limitation of the study, so the data should be interpreted with caution. In naive CD4+ repertoires of PTI patients, reduced CDR3 sharing between time points was observed after interruption began, whereas many sequences were found to be shared between end of interruption and 3 years later.

Spanning cysteine to phenylalanine, the CDR3 consists of 13 amino acids. Only the CDR3 DNA stays, 39 bases, in frame from base 1. The germline V gene encodes CDR1 DFQATT and CDR2 SNEGSKA (reference sequence). Trimming at the junction amounts to 5 bases on V and 0 bases on J, and the germline ends lie 10 bases apart. Libraries were built with 3' RACE. TCR libraries were constructed from RNA with a 3' RACE protocol that used unique molecular identifiers to correct for PCR amplification bias. As many as 12 amplicon libraries were pooled and then sequenced on an Illumina MiSeq using v2 2x250 paired-end chemistry. Turning to the authors' computational methods: Decombinator was used to process the reads, assigning V and J genes and CDR3 and applying barcode-based correction of errors and PCR bias. Repertoires were subsampled to equal depth before Gini coefficients were calculated with the R ineq package. GLIPH, Hamming distance and a shared triplet metric were used to assess CDR3 similarity. The public reads were reprocessed in TCRdb via fastp at Q25 and MiXCR, keeping in-frame beta chains. Each CDR3 protein appears once, grouped with its most common genes and DNA. TCRdb assigned the V and J calls; the authors' analysis was not used. The sample table lists about 89,000 distinct CDR3 sequences, 6.9% of them with a count of one. About 1.1% of the sample belongs to the ten largest clones.

The rearranged chain carries TRBV20-1 and TRBJ2-5, and the D gene may be TRBD2, 6 bases matching. This clonotype originated in a pool of human donors with HIV. Sequences were derived from CD45RA+ CD4+ T cells from PBMCs, pooled from several time points, sampled from a donor given antiretroviral therapy, either interrupted or continuous. The cell subset or site label for this specimen denotes: naive CD4+ CD45RA+ CD45RO- T cells. Here is the DNA: TGCAGTGCTCTTAGGGACTACCAAGAGACCCAGTACTTC. Translation gives CSALRDYQETQYF.